This paragraph reports one TCR beta chain. Antigen unknown. This CDR3 is built from 14 residues. V shed 6 bases and J shed 3 bases, with 13 bases lying between them. Germline CDR1 SGHVS, CDR2 FNYEAQ. TCRdb re-derived calls from the RT-PCR reads in MiXCR, one entry per CDR3 protein. The sample consists of roughly 460,000 distinct CDR3 sequences, approximately 9.9% of them appearing once. The data were obtained in a study of response to subunit inactivated influenza vaccine. General study points: That few new T cells are recruited by each seasonal influenza vaccination was the authors' suggestion.

The rearrangement joins TRBV7-6 to TRBJ2-3, with D maybe TRBD2 (7 bases). The receptor was derived from a man in his fifties or sixties who received an inactivated influenza vaccine. The sequenced sample was PBMCs from blood, obtained around seven weeks after vaccination. Here the CDR3 reads CASSSGGLTDTQYF. CDR3 nucleotide sequence: TGTGCCAGCAGTTCCGGGGGGCTGACAGATACGCAGTATTTT.